This TCR beta chain was documented in a study of a mutant IDH1 vaccine in newly diagnosed glioma. Across the study: The first vaccination came 4-6 weeks after radiotherapy alone, or with temozolomide cycles. Males made up 62.5% and females about 40% of treated patients, whose mean age was around 41 years. Patients were pretreated with radiotherapy, temozolomide, or both, mostly both.

The time point: week 23, last vaccination. Topical imiquimod accompanied each vaccine dose, which consisted of 300 ug of mutant IDH1 20-mer peptide. The count of this clone is one. The antigen is not known. Per the germline V gene, CDR1 is SNHLY and CDR2 is FYNNEI. Trimming took off 7 bases at V and 0 bases at J, with 10 bases between the two ends. CDR3 length: 14 residues. The table came from immunoSEQ multiplex PCR; TCRdb's copy has only in-frame clones and leaves some out. The sample shows around 78,000 clones, about 82% of them seen only once. The chain carries TRBV2 and TRBJ1-5; possibly TRBD1 for D (5 bases). The source material was PBMCs, sampled from a glioma patient whose treatment included an IDH1 peptide vaccine. The TCR originated in a man aged 30-40 years with glioma. Some clones in this sample may be carry-over from other donors' samples. The CDR3 spells CASTRQLSNQPQHF. In DNA, the CDR3 is TGTGCCAGCACCAGACAGCTTAGCAATCAGCCCCAGCATTTT. The variable domain in full, with the rest retrieved from reference TRBV2 and TRBJ1-5, is EPEVTQTPSHQVTQMGQEVILRCVPISNHLYFYWYRQILGQKVEFLVSFYNNEISEKSEIFDDQFSVERPDGSNFTLKIRSTKLEDSAMYFCASTRQLSNQPQHFGDGTRLSIL.